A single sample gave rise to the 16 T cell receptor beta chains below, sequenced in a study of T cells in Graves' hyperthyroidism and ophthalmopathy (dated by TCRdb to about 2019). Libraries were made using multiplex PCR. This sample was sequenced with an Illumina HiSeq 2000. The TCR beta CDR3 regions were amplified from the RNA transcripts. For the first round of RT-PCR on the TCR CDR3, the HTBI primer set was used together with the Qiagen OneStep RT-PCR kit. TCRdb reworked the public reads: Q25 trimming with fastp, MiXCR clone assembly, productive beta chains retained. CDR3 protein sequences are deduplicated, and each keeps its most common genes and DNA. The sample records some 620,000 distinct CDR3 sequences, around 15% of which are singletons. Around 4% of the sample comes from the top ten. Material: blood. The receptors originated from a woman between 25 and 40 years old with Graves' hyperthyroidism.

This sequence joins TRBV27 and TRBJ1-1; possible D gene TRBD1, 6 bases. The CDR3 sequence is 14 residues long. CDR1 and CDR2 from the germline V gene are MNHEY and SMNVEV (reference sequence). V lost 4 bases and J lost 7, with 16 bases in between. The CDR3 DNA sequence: TGTGCCAGCAGTTACCAGGGGTTCCTTAGTGAAGCTTTCTTT. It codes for CASSYQGFLSEAFF.

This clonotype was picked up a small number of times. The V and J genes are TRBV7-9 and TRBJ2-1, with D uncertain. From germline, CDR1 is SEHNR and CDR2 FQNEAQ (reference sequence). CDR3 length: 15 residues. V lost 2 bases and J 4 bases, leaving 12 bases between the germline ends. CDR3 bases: TGTGCCAGCAGCTTAACGGGCTCAGCATACAATGAGCAGTTCTTC. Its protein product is CASSLTGSAYNEQFF. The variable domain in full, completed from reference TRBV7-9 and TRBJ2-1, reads DTGVSQNPRHKITKRGQNVTFRCDPISEHNRLYWYRQTLGQGPEFLTYFQNEAQLEKSRLLSDRFSAERPKGSFSTLEIQRTEQGDSAMYLCASSLTGSAYNEQFFGPGTRLTVL.

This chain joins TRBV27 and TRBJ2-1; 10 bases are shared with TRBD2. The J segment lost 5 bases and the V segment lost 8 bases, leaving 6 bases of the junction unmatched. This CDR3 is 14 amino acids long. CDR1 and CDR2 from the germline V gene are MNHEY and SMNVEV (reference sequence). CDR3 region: CASHPGLANNEQFF. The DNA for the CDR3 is TGTGCCAGCCACCCGGGACTAGCGAACAATGAGCAGTTCTTC.

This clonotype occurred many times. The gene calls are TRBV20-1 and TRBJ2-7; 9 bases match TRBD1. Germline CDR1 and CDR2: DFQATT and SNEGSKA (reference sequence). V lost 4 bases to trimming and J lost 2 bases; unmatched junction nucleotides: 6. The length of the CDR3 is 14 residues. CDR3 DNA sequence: TGCAGTGCTACGGCCCGGGACAGGGCCTACGAGCAGTACTTC. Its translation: CSATARDRAYEQYF.

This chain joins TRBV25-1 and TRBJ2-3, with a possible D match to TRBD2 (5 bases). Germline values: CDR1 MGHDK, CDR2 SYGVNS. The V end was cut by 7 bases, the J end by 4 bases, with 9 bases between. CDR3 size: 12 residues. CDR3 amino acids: CASNPGSDTQYF. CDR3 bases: TGTGCCAGCAATCCGGGGTCAGATACGCAGTATTTT.

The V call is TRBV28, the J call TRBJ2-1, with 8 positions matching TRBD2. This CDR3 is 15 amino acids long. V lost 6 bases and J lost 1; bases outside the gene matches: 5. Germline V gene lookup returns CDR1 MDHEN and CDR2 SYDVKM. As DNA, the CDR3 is TGTGCCAGCAGCCCCGCTAGCGGGTCCTACAATGAGCAGTTCTTC. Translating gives CASSPASGSYNEQFF.

The CDR3, as DNA: TGTGCCAGCATCCCCCTAATAGGGGGCTACGAGCAGTACTTC. It specifies CASIPLIGGYEQYF. J is TRBJ2-7 and V is TRBV6-2 or TRBV6-3; possible D gene TRBD1, 6 bases. The germline V gene encodes CDR1 MNHEY and CDR2 SVGEGT. The V end was cut by 7 bases, the J end by 3 bases, with 16 bases between. This CDR3 has 14 amino acids.

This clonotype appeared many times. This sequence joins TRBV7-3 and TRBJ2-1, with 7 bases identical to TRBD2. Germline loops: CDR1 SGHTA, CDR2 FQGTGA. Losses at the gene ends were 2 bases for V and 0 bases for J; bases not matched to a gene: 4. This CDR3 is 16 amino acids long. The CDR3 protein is CASSLFGGFSYNEQFF. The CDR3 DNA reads TGTGCCAGCAGCTTATTCGGGGGGTTCTCCTACAATGAGCAGTTCTTC.

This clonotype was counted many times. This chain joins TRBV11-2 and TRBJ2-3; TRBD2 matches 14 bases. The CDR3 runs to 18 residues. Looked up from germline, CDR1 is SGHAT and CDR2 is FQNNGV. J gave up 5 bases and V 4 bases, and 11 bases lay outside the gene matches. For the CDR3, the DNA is TGTGCCAGCAGCTATACGACTAGCGGGAGGGCCCTTAGAGATACGCAGTATTTT. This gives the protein CASSYTTSGRALRDTQYF.

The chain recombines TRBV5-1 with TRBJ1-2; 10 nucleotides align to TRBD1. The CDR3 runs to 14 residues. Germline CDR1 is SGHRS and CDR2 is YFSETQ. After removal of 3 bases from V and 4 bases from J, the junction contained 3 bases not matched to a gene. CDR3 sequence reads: CASSWDRGGYGYTF. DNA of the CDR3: TGCGCCAGCAGCTGGGACAGGGGTGGCTATGGCTACACCTTC.

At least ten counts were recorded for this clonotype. In DNA, the CDR3 is TGTGCCAGCAGTGGACAGGGACGGCGGGAGACCCAGTACTTC. Protein product: CASSGQGRRETQYF. The V call is TRBV28, the J call TRBJ2-5; 8 bases align to TRBD1. The germline gives CDR1 MDHEN, CDR2 SYDVKM. Trimming removed 5 bases from V and 5 bases from J; junction bases left unmatched: 7. The CDR3 spans 14 residues.

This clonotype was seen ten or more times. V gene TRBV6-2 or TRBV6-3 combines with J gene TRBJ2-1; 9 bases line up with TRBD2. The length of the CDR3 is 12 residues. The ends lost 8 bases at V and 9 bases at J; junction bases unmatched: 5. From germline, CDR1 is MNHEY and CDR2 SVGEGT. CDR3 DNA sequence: TGTGCCAGCTCGCTAGCGGGGCCTGAGCAGTTCTTC. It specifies CASSLAGPEQFF.

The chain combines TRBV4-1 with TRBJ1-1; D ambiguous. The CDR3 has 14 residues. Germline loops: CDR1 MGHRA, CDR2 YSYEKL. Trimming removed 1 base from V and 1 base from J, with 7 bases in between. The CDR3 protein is CASSQGSANTEAFF. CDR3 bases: TGCGCCAGCAGCCAAGGTTCGGCGAACACTGAAGCTTTCTTT.

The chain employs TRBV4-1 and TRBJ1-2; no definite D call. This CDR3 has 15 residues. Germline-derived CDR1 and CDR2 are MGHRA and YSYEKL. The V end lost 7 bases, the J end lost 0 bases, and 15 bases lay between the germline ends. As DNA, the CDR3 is TGCGCCAGCACAATTACAACCATGACTAACTATGGCTACACCTTC. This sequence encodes CASTITTMTNYGYTF.

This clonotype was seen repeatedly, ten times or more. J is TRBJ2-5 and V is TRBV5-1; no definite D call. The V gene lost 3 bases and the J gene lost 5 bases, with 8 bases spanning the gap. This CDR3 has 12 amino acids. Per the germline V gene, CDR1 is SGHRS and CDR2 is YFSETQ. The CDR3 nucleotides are TGCGCCAGCAGCTCCTTAGGGGAGACCCAGTACTTC. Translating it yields CASSSLGETQYF.

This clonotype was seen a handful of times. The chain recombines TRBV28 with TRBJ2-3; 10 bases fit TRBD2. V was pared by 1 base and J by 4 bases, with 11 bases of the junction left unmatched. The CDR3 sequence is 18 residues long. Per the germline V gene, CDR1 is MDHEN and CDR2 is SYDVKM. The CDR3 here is CASSLSGLAPRGADTQYF. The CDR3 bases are TGTGCCAGCAGTTTATCGGGACTAGCGCCCCGGGGTGCAGATACGCAGTATTTT.